These T cell receptor beta chains were read from a single sample in a study of shared clonotypes between healthy human individuals. The table came from immunoSEQ multiplex PCR; TCRdb's copy has only in-frame clones and leaves some out. Of 1.5 million to 2.5 million clones listed, about 95% are singletons. Material for sequencing was naive CD8+ T cells sorted from blood. The receptors were sampled from a man in his late teens or twenties in good health. The CDR3 runs from the conserved cysteine through the conserved F or W. D genes are given only for firm matches. Expanded clones are given a class, and other clones once, few, many or no size at all.

DNA | CDR3 | D | J | size | V
TGTGCTAGCAGCTTAAGACAGGCGATACAAGAGACCCAGTACTTC | CASSLRQAIQETQYF | - | TRBJ2-5 | - | TRBV7-7
TGTGCCAGCAGGGGGACAGGGGGCACAGATACGCAGTATTTT | CASRGTGGTDTQYF | TRBD1 | TRBJ2-3 | - | TRBV2
TGCGCCAAAACGCGGTCCCGGGACAAAAGAAACACCATATATTTT | CAKTRSRDKRNTIYF | - | TRBJ1-3 | - | TRBV5-1
TGTGCCAGCAGCTTAGTATTGGCGGGGTATATCTACGAGCAGTACTTC | CASSLVLAGYIYEQYF | - | TRBJ2-7 | - | TRBV7-6
TGTGCCTGGGGACAGGAAAACTATGGTTCACCCCTCCACTTT | CAWGQENYGSPLHF | TRBD1 | TRBJ1-6 | - | TRBV30
TGTGCCAGCAGCTTGTCTTGGGGTGGAGGTTCACCCCTCCACTTT | CASSLSWGGGSPLHF | - | TRBJ1-6 | - | TRBV5-4
TGTGCCAGCAGTCCATCCGGGACAGGGAACCACGAGCAGTACTTC | CASSPSGTGNHEQYF | TRBD1 | TRBJ2-7 | - | TRBV28
TGTGCCAGCAGCCCCGACTTCACCAATTCACCCCTCCACTTT | CASSPDFTNSPLHF | - | TRBJ1-6 | - | TRBV27
TGTGCCAGCAGTCCCTCCGGGACAGTAACACCCCTCCACTTT | CASSPSGTVTPLHF | TRBD1 | TRBJ1-6 | - | TRBV6-5
TGTGCCAGCAGTACCGACAGGAGCTCCTACAATGAGCAGTTCTTC | CASSTDRSSYNEQFF | - | TRBJ2-1 | - | TRBV6-5
TGTGCCAGCACCGAGGGAGTTGAAGCTTTCTTT | CASTEGVEAFF | - | TRBJ1-1 | - | TRBV6-5
TGTGCCAGCAGTGAATGGGGAGGGGAAAACTATGGCTACACCTTC | CASSEWGGENYGYTF | - | TRBJ1-2 | - | TRBV6-1
TGTGCCAGCAGCTTGGGTGGGACGTTCTACGAGCAGTACTTC | CASSLGGTFYEQYF | - | TRBJ2-7 | once | TRBV5-6
TGTGCCACATGGACAGGGGGGAGCTACGAGCAGTACTTC | CATWTGGSYEQYF | TRBD1 | TRBJ2-7 | - | TRBV6-1
TGTGCCAGCAGTTCTTCAGGGCGGGAGACCCAGTACTTC | CASSSSGRETQYF | - | TRBJ2-5 | - | TRBV28
TGTGCCAGCTCACCACCGAAAGGGGGCGGCTATGGCTACACCTTC | CASSPPKGGGYGYTF | TRBD1 | TRBJ1-2 | once | TRBV18
TGTGCCAGCAGCCCCCCTACCGGGACTAGCGGGGGTGCGAACACCGGGGAGCTGTTTTTT | CASSPPTGTSGGANTGELFF | TRBD2 | TRBJ2-2 | - | TRBV9
TGTGCCAGCAGCCTTAGCGGGAGTTCTGCCGAGCAGTACTTC | CASSLSGSSAEQYF | TRBD2 | TRBJ2-7 | once | TRBV4-2
TGTGCCAGGTGCGAAGTTGGACAGGGGGCGTGCAATCAGCCCCAGCATTTT | CARCEVGQGACNQPQHF | TRBD1 | TRBJ1-5 | - | TRBV27
TGTGCCAGCAGCGTAGAGGGACAGGGGTTCTCTGGGGCCAACGTCCTGACTTTC | CASSVEGQGFSGANVLTF | TRBD1 | TRBJ2-6 | - | TRBV9
TGTGCCAGCAGTTCCGACAGGGGTGGCAATCAGCCCCAGCATTTT | CASSSDRGGNQPQHF | TRBD1 | TRBJ1-5 | - | TRBV2
TGTGCCAGCAGGGTCGACAGGGGACAAGAGACCCAGTACTTC | CASRVDRGQETQYF | TRBD1 | TRBJ2-5 | - | TRBV28
TGTGCCAGCAGCCAAGCGGGACAGGGAGATGGCTACACCTTC | CASSQAGQGDGYTF | TRBD1 | TRBJ1-2 | - | TRBV28
TGTGCCACTAGAGAGGGGGAGCGATACGAGCAGTACTTC | CATREGERYEQYF | - | TRBJ2-7 | once | TRBV19
TGTGCCAGCAGCTTAGGCCTCGGACTAGCGGGAGGAATCCCCTACGAGCAGTACTTC | CASSLGLGLAGGIPYEQYF | TRBD2 | TRBJ2-7 | - | TRBV13
TGTGCCAGCAGTTACCGCGGAGCTCACACTGAAGCTTTCTTT | CASSYRGAHTEAFF | - | TRBJ1-1 | - | TRBV6-5
TGTGCCAGTAGTATACTGGGGACAGGGGGGATCGGCTACACCTTC | CASSILGTGGIGYTF | TRBD1 | TRBJ1-2 | - | TRBV19
TGTGCCAGCAGTGATCCGGGAACAACCTTCGGGAGGGGCGAGCAGTACTTC | CASSDPGTTFGRGEQYF | TRBD2 | TRBJ2-7 | - | TRBV25-1
TGTGCCAGTAGTCACCCAGGGGGCGACAACTATGGCTACACCTTC | CASSHPGGDNYGYTF | TRBD1 | TRBJ1-2 | - | TRBV19
TGTGCCAGCAGGTCGACTAGCGGGAGGTCTAGGGAGCAGTACTTC | CASRSTSGRSREQYF | TRBD2 | TRBJ2-7 | - | TRBV28
TGTGCCTTTTTCGCGGACCACGAGGGCACCGGGGAGCTGTTTTTT | CAFFADHEGTGELFF | - | TRBJ2-2 | - | TRBV30
TGCGCCAGCAGCCGACCAGGGGCGGATACGCAGTATTTT | CASSRPGADTQYF | - | TRBJ2-3 | - | TRBV4-1
TGTGCCAGGAGGACCGTAACATACAATGAGCAGTTCTTC | CARRTVTYNEQFF | - | TRBJ2-1 | - | TRBV2
TGCGCCAGCAGCCGGAAGGGAGATGCGGTCGGCGAGCAGTACTTC | CASSRKGDAVGEQYF | - | TRBJ2-7 | - | TRBV4-1
TGTGCCAGCAGCTTAGGGGGACTTGGCGTGGATACGCAGTATTTT | CASSLGGLGVDTQYF | - | TRBJ2-3 | - | TRBV7-9
TGTGCCAGCCGCGGAGGGGGGTCCACAGATACGCAGTATTTT | CASRGGGSTDTQYF | - | TRBJ2-3 | - | TRBV9
TGCGCCAGCAGCTTAGGGGTCGTGGGCACTGAAGCTTTCTTT | CASSLGVVGTEAFF | - | TRBJ1-1 | - | TRBV5-1
TGTGCCAGCAGCCCCGGACATTATAGCAATCAGCCCCAGCATTTT | CASSPGHYSNQPQHF | - | TRBJ1-5 | - | TRBV6-5
TGTGCCAGCAGCTTAGAGACTAGCGGGGTCTATAATGAGCAGTTCTTC | CASSLETSGVYNEQFF | TRBD2 | TRBJ2-1 | - | TRBV7-9
TGTGCCAGCAGTGATACGGTTGGGGGCTCCTACGAGCAGTACTTC | CASSDTVGGSYEQYF | - | TRBJ2-7 | - | TRBV27
TGTGCCAGCAGTTACTTTGGACTCCCCACAGATACGCAGTATTTT | CASSYFGLPTDTQYF | - | TRBJ2-3 | - | TRBV6-5
TGTGCCAGCAGTAGGGACGGCTCTGGGGCCAACGTCCTGACTTTC | CASSRDGSGANVLTF | - | TRBJ2-6 | - | TRBV27
TGTGCCAGCAGGGACAGGGGCCACAATGAGCAGTTCTTC | CASRDRGHNEQFF | TRBD1 | TRBJ2-1 | - | TRBV2
TGTGCCAGCAGCTTAGCCCCATGGACTAGCGGGAGGGCGCACGAGCAGTACTTC | CASSLAPWTSGRAHEQYF | TRBD2 | TRBJ2-7 | - | TRBV7-2
TGTGCCAGCAGAATTTTTGGGGATACGCAGTATTTT | CASRIFGDTQYF | - | TRBJ2-3 | - | TRBV6-5